This paragraph covers one T cell receptor beta chain sequence. The ends were cut back, 0 bases at V and 6 bases at J, with 9 bases in the middle. Germline V CDR1 and CDR2: MNHNY, SVGAGI (reference sequence). The CDR3 runs 14 residues. This entry belongs to a study of cytomegalovirus exposure and HLA in healthy donors. The PCR ran on 60 Vbeta and 13 Jbeta primers. The data were produced by immunoSEQ multiplex PCR, yet TCRdb's version contains in-frame clones alone and is incomplete. Of 110,000 or so clones listed, over 60% are singletons. Sequencing used PBMCs. The source is a man aged 40-49 years in good health and CMV-seropositive. The chain joins TRBV6-6 to TRBJ1-5; D remains ambiguous. The CDR3 here is CASSYSHAGQPQHF. The CDR3 coding sequence is TGTGCCAGCAGTTACTCCCACGCCGGTCAGCCCCAGCATTTT.